This is a list of T cell receptor beta chains from one sample in a study of cytomegalovirus exposure and HLA in healthy donors. Method: immunoSEQ multiplex PCR; TCRdb's copy keeps in-frame clones and lacks some. In all, the sample yields about 200,000 clones. The sample consisted of PBMCs. These receptors all stem from a boy aged 10-17 years in good health and CMV-seronegative. Both conserved end residues are trimmed from each CDR3. The order of the fields is D gene, J gene, V gene, CDR3 length, CDR3 protein. D genes are given only for firm matches.

d_call: NA
j_call: TRBJ1-1
v_call: TRBV19
cdr3_length: 16
cdr3_aa: ASRGEGSSRLANTEAF

d_call: NA
j_call: TRBJ2-6
v_call: TRBV5-1
cdr3_length: 14
cdr3_aa: ASSWGQPSGANVLT

d_call: TRBD1
j_call: TRBJ2-7
v_call: TRBV29-1
cdr3_length: 11
cdr3_aa: SVTTGTSYEQY

d_call: NA
j_call: TRBJ1-5
v_call: TRBV7-9
cdr3_length: 10
cdr3_aa: ASSSPGQPQH

d_call: TRBD1
j_call: TRBJ1-1
v_call: TRBV9
cdr3_length: 13
cdr3_aa: ASSLGQEGGPEAF

d_call: TRBD1
j_call: TRBJ1-1
v_call: TRBV7-2
cdr3_length: 12
cdr3_aa: ASSLDRGRGVAF

d_call: NA
j_call: TRBJ2-7
v_call: TRBV30
cdr3_length: 10
cdr3_aa: AWGAGSYEQY

d_call: NA
j_call: TRBJ2-7
v_call: TRBV6-5
cdr3_length: 12
cdr3_aa: ASTVSPRTSEQY

d_call: TRBD1
j_call: TRBJ1-2
v_call: TRBV7-9
cdr3_length: 13
cdr3_aa: ASSSPGQGRNGYT

d_call: NA
j_call: TRBJ2-5
v_call: TRBV4-2
cdr3_length: 12
cdr3_aa: ASSHPGVLPTQY

d_call: NA
j_call: TRBJ1-3
v_call: TRBV7-8
cdr3_length: 14
cdr3_aa: ASSPERRNSGNTIY

d_call: NA
j_call: TRBJ1-1
v_call: TRBV5-6
cdr3_length: 15
cdr3_aa: ASRQERTEFMNAEAF

d_call: NA
j_call: NA
v_call: TRBV29-1
cdr3_length: 13
cdr3_aa: SVSPELRLPYEQY

d_call: NA
j_call: TRBJ1-4
v_call: TRBV29-1
cdr3_length: 12
cdr3_aa: SVPLQGGNEKLF

d_call: NA
j_call: TRBJ2-1
v_call: TRBV4-1
cdr3_length: 10
cdr3_aa: ASSAGEDEQF

d_call: TRBD2
j_call: TRBJ2-1
v_call: TRBV6-4
cdr3_length: 12
cdr3_aa: ASSEGLENNEQF

d_call: NA
j_call: TRBJ2-1
v_call: TRBV6-6
cdr3_length: 10
cdr3_aa: ANGRGSNEQF

d_call: NA
j_call: TRBJ1-1
v_call: TRBV7-8
cdr3_length: 13
cdr3_aa: ASSLGSGGAGEAF

d_call: NA
j_call: TRBJ1-2
v_call: TRBV21-1
cdr3_length: 16
cdr3_aa: ASSKEGPRGAAGYGYT

d_call: NA
j_call: TRBJ1-2
v_call: TRBV15
cdr3_length: 13
cdr3_aa: ATSRATDPRGGYT

d_call: NA
j_call: TRBJ1-4
v_call: TRBV19
cdr3_length: 12
cdr3_aa: ASIGSPSLGKLF

d_call: TRBD2
j_call: TRBJ2-3
v_call: TRBV27
cdr3_length: 12
cdr3_aa: ASKVAGAADTQY

d_call: TRBD1
j_call: TRBJ1-2
v_call: TRBV15
cdr3_length: 14
cdr3_aa: ATSSRRGRGHYGYT

d_call: NA
j_call: TRBJ1-1
v_call: TRBV28
cdr3_length: 10
cdr3_aa: ASSSRLSEAF

d_call: NA
j_call: TRBJ1-2
v_call: TRBV2
cdr3_length: 12
cdr3_aa: ASSDGGSMTLDT

d_call: NA
j_call: TRBJ1-1
v_call: TRBV19
cdr3_length: 12
cdr3_aa: ASSASGHQGPAF

d_call: NA
j_call: TRBJ1-3
v_call: TRBV5-1
cdr3_length: 14
cdr3_aa: ASSLYNNPPGNTIY

d_call: NA
j_call: TRBJ2-6
v_call: TRBV19
cdr3_length: 14
cdr3_aa: ASRLSWSSGANVLT

d_call: TRBD1
j_call: TRBJ1-1
v_call: TRBV6-6
cdr3_length: 14
cdr3_aa: ASTPHPDRGNTEAF

d_call: NA
j_call: TRBJ1-1
v_call: TRBV2
cdr3_length: 12
cdr3_aa: ASTEGGANTEAF

d_call: TRBD1
j_call: TRBJ1-1
v_call: TRBV6-1
cdr3_length: 12
cdr3_aa: ASSTRDRSTEAF

d_call: NA
j_call: TRBJ1-2
v_call: TRBV6-5
cdr3_length: 13
cdr3_aa: ASSKGLPRDYGYT

d_call: NA
j_call: TRBJ2-7
v_call: TRBV4-1
cdr3_length: 13
cdr3_aa: ASSQATVAPYEQY

d_call: NA
j_call: TRBJ1-1
v_call: TRBV6-5
cdr3_length: 12
cdr3_aa: ASSPDYRASEAF

d_call: NA
j_call: TRBJ1-2
v_call: TRBV30
cdr3_length: 13
cdr3_aa: AWSVGQGGNYGYT

d_call: NA
j_call: TRBJ1-1
v_call: TRBV19
cdr3_length: 10
cdr3_aa: ASSIGSTEAF

d_call: TRBD1
j_call: TRBJ1-6
v_call: TRBV30
cdr3_length: 13
cdr3_aa: AWRPPDRGYSPLH

d_call: TRBD1
j_call: TRBJ1-1
v_call: TRBV7-2
cdr3_length: 12
cdr3_aa: ASSLVGGATEAF

d_call: TRBD2
j_call: TRBJ2-2
v_call: TRBV19
cdr3_length: 14
cdr3_aa: ASSIMRGGRTGELF

d_call: NA
j_call: TRBJ2-3
v_call: TRBV5-5
cdr3_length: 12
cdr3_aa: ASSLQSSTDTQY

d_call: TRBD1
j_call: TRBJ2-7
v_call: TRBV28
cdr3_length: 13
cdr3_aa: ASSPPGTGGYEQY

d_call: TRBD1
j_call: TRBJ1-5
v_call: TRBV7-8
cdr3_length: 15
cdr3_aa: ASSPNQAGGRNQPQH

d_call: NA
j_call: TRBJ2-1
v_call: TRBV9
cdr3_length: 13
cdr3_aa: ASSVALGDYNEQF

d_call: NA
j_call: TRBJ2-7
v_call: TRBV19
cdr3_length: 11
cdr3_aa: ASSIPGGSEQY

d_call: TRBD2
j_call: TRBJ2-7
v_call: TRBV28
cdr3_length: 13
cdr3_aa: ASSSSTGLVYEQY

d_call: TRBD1
j_call: TRBJ1-2
v_call: TRBV4-1
cdr3_length: 14
cdr3_aa: ASSLPGQAKPYGYT